This TCR beta chain comes out of a study of blood T cell repertoires in COVID-19. Original processing notes: For nucleated cells, counts were estimated from reference gene primer amplification. Using immunoSEQ multiplex PCR, the repertoire was profiled, and TCRdb retains in-frame clones only, with some absent. V and J calls and clone size are as listed in that table; D and trimming were resolved from the DNA. The profile shows more than 200,000 clones, around 80% of them singletons. The sample consisted of peripheral blood. The clonotype originates from a woman aged 45-59 years with acute or convalescent COVID-19.

The CDR3 sequence is CASRRLGASYEQYF. CDR3 coding DNA: TGTGCCAGCAGACGATTGGGAGCCTCCTACGAGCAGTACTTC. The chain links TRBV2 to TRBJ2-7; maybe TRBD2 (5 bases). Germline V gene lookup returns CDR1 SNHLY and CDR2 FYNNEI. V was trimmed by 6 bases and J by 0 bases, leaving 12 bases between them. The CDR3 spans 14 residues.